Listed below are T cell receptor beta chains from one sample, sequenced in a study of siplizumab effects on memory and regulatory T cells. Generated by immunoSEQ multiplex PCR, the TCRdb table keeps only in-frame clones and is missing some. The table has tens of thousands of clones, nearly 98% seen once; the top ten hold around 0.6%. The sample taken for sequencing was naive CD4+ T cells sorted from blood. These receptors were obtained from a human donor in good health. CDR3s leave out the opening cysteine and the closing phenylalanine or tryptophan. Only part of the rows carry a size: once, few, many, or a class if the clone is expanded.

V,size,CDR3
TRBV4-1,.,ASSQGLAVYEQY
TRBV28,.,ASSQDTPTGELF
TRBV21-1,once,ASSKQASRVYEQY
TRBV27,.,ASSLSATGDRVEKLF
TRBV11-3,.,ASSLGLAGGSGEQF
TRBV6-6,.,ASSYSALATDTQY
TRBV6-6,.,ASSWGGQGTEAF
TRBV5-1,once,ASSPGTLNTEAF
TRBV20-1,.,SARVTREQY
TRBV5-4,.,ASSLGVRAVNTEAF